This TCR beta chain was retrieved from a study of regulatory T cells in long-lasting Graves disease. Trimming took off 4 bases at V and 2 bases at J, with 16 bases between the two ends. The CDR3 extends over 16 amino acids. Germline CDR1 reads SGHRS; CDR2 reads YFSETQ. This clonotype was counted ten times or more. The authors built TCR beta libraries using iRepertoire HTBI primers and Arm-PCR of CDR3 regions. TCRdb passed the multiplex PCR reads through MiXCR, listing each CDR3 protein once. The profile covers fewer than 500,000 distinct CDR3 sequences, with roughly 16% appearing a single time and 9% to 15% taken by the ten largest. Time point indicated: newly diagnosed GD, antithyroid drugs for less than 3 months. PBMCs were the source of the RNA used for TCR sequencing. These data also formed part of another study, on T cells in Graves' hyperthyroidism and ophthalmopathy.

V and J are TRBV5-1 and TRBJ1-3; the D gene is possibly TRBD1 (5 bases). Source: peripheral blood mononuclear cells (PBMCs), taken at new diagnosis, from a patient treated with antithyroid drugs. The receptor's source is a man between 40 and 49 years old with Graves disease. CDR3 residues: CASSPAPGTAGNTIYF. The CDR3 DNA follows: TGCGCCAGCAGCCCGGCCCCCGGGACGGCTGGAAACACCATATATTTT.